This TCR beta chain appears in the sequencing data of a study of read filtering for tumor transcriptome and immune sequencing. The wider study: 8 or 9 patients were R-ISS I, 16 were R-ISS II, over 5 were R-ISS III.

Study outcomes and limitations: About 81.9% of IR-seq clonotypes had one read, totaling about 3.5% of reads; RNA-seq: around 70% and 40%.

The library was built from approximately 400 ng RNA with molecular barcoded adaptors for alpha/delta and beta/gamma chains. TCRdb processed the reads anew with MiXCR; each CDR3 protein has one entry. The sample consists of 55,000 to 60,000 distinct CDR3 sequences, 9% to 15% of them appearing once. V lost 6 bases, J lost 0 bases, and 12 bases lay in between. This CDR3 comprises 15 residues. Bone marrow was sampled from every patient at the time of active disease. By share, this clonotype counts as medium-sized. Its antigen is as yet unknown. Sequenced: a population of CD138-negative cells sorted from bone marrow. The chain recombines TRBV12-3 or TRBV12-4 with TRBJ2-1; no firm D call. The clonotype was recovered from a donor over 35 with multiple myeloma. CDR3 bases: TGTGCCAGCAGGCCGGGCGCGTTCTCCTACAATGAGCAGTTCTTC. It yields the protein CASRPGAFSYNEQFF.